These 22 T cell receptor beta chains were sequenced from one sample in a study of blood T cell repertoires in COVID-19. Repertoires were generated with immunoSEQ multiplex PCR, while TCRdb's copy carries only in-frame clones and drops some. The sample holds more than 140,000 clones; more than 65% are singletons and the top ten take about 7.2%. The material sequenced was peripheral blood. These receptors all come from a woman in her 50s in a cohort sampled during active or convalescent COVID-19.

The sample holds one count of this clone. This chain uses TRBV5-1 with TRBJ1-1; possibly TRBD1 for D (6 bases). With 5 bases removed from V and 1 base from J, the gap between germline ends came to 9 bases. Germline V gives CDR1 SGHRS, CDR2 YFSETQ. The CDR3 contains 13 residues. CDR3 bases: TGCGCCAGCAGGGACAGTTCGAACACTGAAGCTTTCTTT. Its protein product is CASRDSSNTEAFF.

A few counts support this clone. The chain uses TRBV7-9 and TRBJ1-3; tentative D call: TRBD1 (6 bases). The germline V gene has CDR1 SEHNR and CDR2 FQNEAQ (reference sequence). The CDR3 is 16 amino acids. V lost 5 bases to trimming and J lost 0 bases, with 14 bases between them. The CDR3 protein is CASSPRQVRSGNTIYF. In DNA, the CDR3 is TGTGCCAGCAGCCCCCGACAGGTCCGCTCTGGAAACACCATATATTTT. Full variable domain (outside the CDR3, taken from reference TRBV7-9 and TRBJ1-3): DTGVSQNPRHKITKRGQNVTFRCDPISEHNRLYWYRQTLGQGPEFLTYFQNEAQLEKSRLLSDRFSAERPKGSFSTLEIQRTEQGDSAMYLCASSPRQVRSGNTIYFGEGSWLTVV.

This clone was seen just once. The rearrangement links TRBV10-2 to TRBJ2-1; 8 positions agree with TRBD2. Germline V gives CDR1 WSHSY, CDR2 SAAADI. V shed 0 bases and J 5 bases; nucleotides not matched to a gene: 6. The CDR3 contains 16 residues. This CDR3 reads CASSESAAGGNNEQFF. In DNA form, the CDR3 reads TGCGCCAGCAGTGAGTCGGCGGCGGGGGGCAACAATGAGCAGTTCTTC.

The chain uses TRBV19 and TRBJ1-2; D is ambiguous. The CDR3 consists of 14 residues. Germline V gene lookup returns CDR1 LNHDA and CDR2 SQIVND (reference sequence). Trimming stripped 8 bases from V and 1 base from J, with 14 bases between. CDR3 in DNA: TGTGCCAGTCGGCACCCACAGAGTAACTATGGCTACACCTTC. Its protein is CASRHPQSNYGYTF.

This clone appeared a few times. The V call is TRBV4-1, the J call TRBJ1-1, with a tentative D call TRBD1 (5 bases). Germline assignment: CDR1 MGHRA and CDR2 YSYEKL. The germline V and J ends were trimmed by 3 bases and 2 bases, with 10 bases remaining between them. CDR3 length: 14 amino acids. The DNA of the CDR3 is TGCGCCAGCAGCCATGAGGACATTAACACTGAAGCTTTCTTT. Residues: CASSHEDINTEAFF.

The genes are TRBV11-3 and TRBJ2-5; 7 nucleotides agree with TRBD2. V lost 7 bases and J lost 2; bases outside the gene matches: 10. The germline V gene encodes CDR1 SGHNT and CDR2 YENEEA. CDR3 length: 15 amino acids. The CDR3 sequence is CASTNPTSRQETQYF. DNA for the CDR3: TGTGCCAGCACCAACCCGACTAGCAGACAAGAGACCCAGTACTTC.

The chain has TRBV7-2 and TRBJ2-2, with D possibly TRBD2 on 5 matching bases. Germline CDR1 and CDR2: SGHTA and FQGNSA. V lost 5 bases and J 7 bases, leaving 17 bases between the germline ends. The CDR3 sequence is 15 residues long. CDR3 amino acids: CASSRTGPGIGELFF. DNA for the CDR3: TGTGCCAGCAGCCGCACCGGGCCCGGGATCGGGGAGCTGTTTTTT.

The V gene is TRBV25-1, the J gene TRBJ1-6; 7 bases map to TRBD1. Germline CDR1 MGHDK, CDR2 SYGVNS. V shed 5 bases, J shed 5 bases, and the junction held 6 bases outside the gene matches. The CDR3 contains 15 residues. The CDR3 spells CASSKADRDNSPLHF. Here the CDR3 DNA reads TGTGCCAGCAGTAAGGCTGACAGGGATAATTCACCCCTCCACTTT.

J is TRBJ1-1 and V is TRBV6-5; D gene unclear. The V gene lost 0 bases and the J gene lost 2 bases, with 7 bases spanning the gap. Germline CDR1 MNHEY, CDR2 SVGAGI. This CDR3 comprises 14 residues. CDR3 loop: CASSYSPLNTEAFF. The DNA for the CDR3 is TGTGCCAGCAGTTACTCCCCGCTAAACACTGAAGCTTTCTTT.

The rearrangement links TRBV4-1 to TRBJ1-5, with TRBD1 matching 9 bases. CDR3 size: 15 residues. In germline, CDR1 is MGHRA, CDR2 YSYEKL. The J segment lost 4 bases and the V segment lost 2 bases, leaving 3 bases of the junction unmatched. Written as DNA, the CDR3 is TGCGCCAGCAGCCAACCGACAGGGGGTAATCAGCCCCAGCATTTT. Its protein product is CASSQPTGGNQPQHF.

This chain joins TRBV29-1 and TRBJ2-7; D is ambiguous. Per germline, CDR1 SQVTM and CDR2 ANQGSEA. V lost 1 base and J 0 bases, leaving 10 bases between the germline ends. This CDR3 is built from 14 residues. CDR3 amino acids: CSVEGATTSYEQYF. Here the CDR3 DNA reads TGCAGCGTTGAAGGCGCTACTACCTCCTACGAGCAGTACTTC.

The chain combines TRBV10-3 with TRBJ2-1, with D maybe TRBD1 (5 bases). CDR1 and CDR2 from the germline V gene are ENHRY and SYGVKD. Between the trimmed V and J ends, which lost 7 bases and 0 bases, there was a span of 10 bases. The CDR3 extends over 14 amino acids. CDR3: CAIKVGASYNEQFF. CDR3 sequence (DNA): TGTGCCATCAAGGTTGGGGCCTCCTACAATGAGCAGTTCTTC.

The chain has TRBV5-4 and TRBJ1-2; tentative D call: TRBD1 (5 bases). Per germline, CDR1 SGHNT and CDR2 YYREEE (reference sequence). Between the trimmed V and J ends, which lost 0 bases and 2 bases, there was a span of 8 bases. The CDR3 covers 14 residues. The CDR3 DNA reads as TGTGCCAGCAGCTTGGCTGGGGGGAACTATGGCTACACCTTC. It translates to CASSLAGGNYGYTF. Combining the CDR3 with reference TRBV5-4 and TRBJ1-2 gives the whole variable domain ETGVTQSPTHLIKTRGQQVTLRCSSQSGHNTVSWYQQALGQGPQFIFQYYREEENGRGNFPPRFSGLQFPNYSSELNVNALELDDSALYLCASSLAGGNYGYTFGSGTRLTVV.

CDR3 in DNA: TGCGCCAGCAGCTCCGGACAGGGCGTTATTATCGGGTCCTACGAGCAGTACTTC. It translates to CASSSGQGVIIGSYEQYF. The V gene is TRBV5-1, the J gene TRBJ2-7; 8 bases are shared with TRBD1. Germline-derived CDR1 and CDR2 are SGHRS and YFSETQ. The V gene end was trimmed by 3 bases and the J gene end by 1 base; junction bases not matched to a gene: 15. CDR3 length equals 18 residues.

The genes are TRBV18 and TRBJ2-1; 9 bases fit TRBD2. The V gene end was trimmed by 3 bases and the J gene end by 4 bases; junction bases not matched to a gene: 16. The CDR3 spans 19 residues. Looked up from germline, CDR1 is KGHSH and CDR2 is LQKENI. The CDR3 DNA sequence: TGTGCCAGCTCACCCCCCTCGCGGGGGGGTTCCCTCCATTACAATGAGCAGTTCTTC. It translates to CASSPPSRGGSLHYNEQFF. Based on the CDR3 plus reference TRBV18 and TRBJ2-1, the full variable domain is NAGVMQNPRHLVRRRGQEARLRCSPMKGHSHVYWYRQLPEEGLKFMVYLQKENIIDESGMPKERFSAEFPKEGPSILRIQQVVRGDSAAYFCASSPPSRGGSLHYNEQFFGPGTRLTVL.

The J gene is TRBJ2-2, the V gene TRBV10-3; D perhaps matches TRBD1 (5 bases). Per germline, CDR1 ENHRY and CDR2 SYGVKD. The CDR3 sequence is 17 residues long. V was trimmed by 4 bases and J by 5 bases, leaving 20 bases between them. CDR3 in DNA: TGTGCCATCAGTGCGTCCAGGGCTACACCCTTGACCGGGGAGCTGTTTTTT. Its translation: CAISASRATPLTGELFF.

This clone appeared a single time. This chain uses TRBV4-2 with TRBJ2-7; 9 bases align to TRBD2. In germline, CDR1 is LGHNA, CDR2 YNFKEQ. The CDR3 contains 15 residues. Germline trimming cut 6 bases from V and 2 bases from J; bases unmatched to any gene: 8. In DNA, the CDR3 is TGTGCCAGCAGGACCGGGCGGGGGGGCACCTACGAGCAGTACTTC. Its translation is CASRTGRGGTYEQYF.

Only one count was recorded for this clone. The gene calls are TRBV6-1 and TRBJ1-6; TRBD1 matches 8 bases. CDR3 length equals 15 residues. CDR1 is MNHNS and CDR2 is SASEGT in the germline V gene. With 1 base clipped from V and 6 bases from J, the junction kept 2 bases outside the gene matches. CDR3 nucleotides: TGTGCCAGCAGTGAAGTCACAGGGGGTAATTCACCCCTCCACTTT. It codes for CASSEVTGGNSPLHF.

The table lists this clone with a few counts. The chain joins TRBV10-3 to TRBJ1-1; possible D gene TRBD1, 5 bases. The CDR3 length is 14 residues. Trimming left V 4 bases short and J 3 bases short, with 12 bases between. Germline V gives CDR1 ENHRY, CDR2 SYGVKD. CDR3 loop: CAISGEGLDTEAFF. DNA of the CDR3: TGTGCCATCAGTGGGGAGGGGTTGGACACTGAAGCTTTCTTT.

The V call is TRBV7-2, the J call TRBJ1-5; D remains ambiguous. The CDR3 sequence is 14 residues long. The V and J ends lost 4 bases and 4 bases respectively, with 11 bases between them. Germline V gives CDR1 SGHTA, CDR2 FQGNSA. The CDR3: CASSSAQNNQPQHF. The CDR3 nucleotides read TGTGCCAGCAGCTCAGCACAGAATAATCAGCCCCAGCATTTT. Full variable domain (rest looked up from reference TRBV7-2 and TRBJ1-5): GAGVSQSPSNKVTEKGKDVELRCDPISGHTALYWYRQSLGQGLEFLIYFQGNSAPDKSGLPSDRFSAERTGGSVSTLTIQRTQQEDSAVYLCASSSAQNNQPQHFGDGTRLSIL.

This chain links TRBV6-2 or TRBV6-3 with TRBJ2-7; D is uncertain. Trimming shortened V by 3 bases and J by 0 bases, and 6 bases separated the two germline ends. Germline loops: CDR1 MNHEY, CDR2 SVGEGT. The CDR3 contains 13 residues. The CDR3 spells CASSYKLSYEQYF. DNA of the CDR3: TGTGCCAGCAGTTATAAACTCTCCTACGAGCAGTACTTC.

V is TRBV30 and J is TRBJ1-2; no reliable D call. Trimming took 0 bases from V and 2 from J, leaving 10 bases between them. CDR1 is GTSNPN, CDR2 SVGIG, per germline (reference sequence). The CDR3 totals 14 residues. This CDR3 is CAWSVGPENYGYTF. In DNA form, the CDR3 reads TGTGCCTGGAGTGTGGGCCCAGAGAACTATGGCTACACCTTC.